The rows below give T cell receptor beta chains drawn from one sample of a study of blood T cells in healthy people across ages. TCRdb passed the 5' RACE reads through MiXCR, listing each CDR3 protein once. The data show 380,000 or so distinct CDR3 sequences, 52% seen once. Sequencing was carried out using blood. The receptors stem from a man aged 55-75 years in good health. The CDR3 runs from the conserved cysteine through the conserved F or W. Each record gives: V gene, clone size, J gene, D gene, CDR3 DNA, CDR3 protein. The D gene is left open where the match is weak. The size entry is marked missing in some rows and otherwise reads once, few, many or a size class.

TRBV6-2/TRBV6-3	-	TRBJ2-3	-	TGTGCCAGCAGTTACAGTCGGACTAGCACAGATACGCAGTATTTT	CASSYSRTSTDTQYF
TRBV10-3	-	TRBJ2-1	-	TGTGCCATCTCAGGGATCTCCTACAATGAGCAGTTCTTC	CAISGISYNEQFF
TRBV19	few	TRBJ2-4	-	TGTGCCAGTAGTCCCAGACAGACCCTAGCCAAAAACATTCAGTACTTC	CASSPRQTLAKNIQYF
TRBV20-1	-	TRBJ2-5	TRBD2	TGCAGTGCTAGAAGTCGGGCGGGAGGACTCCATGAGCAGTACTTC	CSARSRAGGLHEQYF
TRBV7-2	-	TRBJ2-4	TRBD2	TGTGCCAGCAGCTTAGCTAGCGGGGGGCCCTCCTACGAGCGGTACTTC	CASSLASGGPSYERYF
TRBV10-3	-	TRBJ1-5	-	TGTGCCATCAGTGGGACCCACGCGAGTCGGCCCCAGCATTTT	CAISGTHASRPQHF
TRBV27	-	TRBJ2-7	TRBD2	TGTGCCAGCAGTTTAATAGGACTAGCGGACGATTACGAGCAGTACTTC	CASSLIGLADDYEQYF
TRBV6-2/TRBV6-3	-	TRBJ2-2	-	TGTGCCAGCAGTTATGACCGTAACACCGGGGAGCTGTTTTTT	CASSYDRNTGELFF
TRBV24-1	few	TRBJ2-5	-	TGTGCCACCAGTGACCCTGGGCCAGGGCAAGAGACCCAGTACTTC	CATSDPGPGQETQYF
TRBV6-5	few	TRBJ1-6	TRBD1	TGTGCCAGCAGTTACGGTTTGGGTAGGGGGCGAAGTAATTCACCCCTCCACTTT	CASSYGLGRGRSNSPLHF
TRBV20-1	-	TRBJ2-3	-	TGCAGTGCTAGAATACAGGCGGCTAGCACAGATACGCAGTATTTT	CSARIQAASTDTQYF
TRBV19	-	TRBJ2-7	-	TGTGCCGATAGCACCTCAGACTACGAGCAGTACTTC	CADSTSDYEQYF
TRBV29-1	many	TRBJ2-5	-	TGCAGCGTTGGCGAACAGACCCAGTACTTC	CSVGEQTQYF
TRBV29-1	-	TRBJ1-2	TRBD1	TGCAGCGTTGGGGGACAGCCTGCAGAAGGTGGCTACACCTTC	CSVGGQPAEGGYTF
TRBV7-2	few	TRBJ2-1	TRBD2	TGTGCCAGCAGCTTATCTAGCGGGAGGGTGCAGTTCTTC	CASSLSSGRVQFF
TRBV20-1	-	TRBJ2-7	-	TGCAGTGCTAGAGTTCCCCTAACCTACGAGCAGTACTTC	CSARVPLTYEQYF
TRBV27	many	TRBJ2-3	-	TGTGCCAGCAGTTTATTGGCGGGCGTCTCAGATACGCAGTATTTT	CASSLLAGVSDTQYF
TRBV20-1	-	TRBJ2-7	TRBD2	TGCAGTGCTAGAGATCCAGCGGGAGGGTGGGAGCAGTACTTC	CSARDPAGGWEQYF
TRBV5-1	-	TRBJ2-7	-	TGCGCCAGCAGCTTGGAGAAAGGGGTGGGCTACGAGCAGTACTTC	CASSLEKGVGYEQYF
TRBV6-5	-	TRBJ1-2	-	TGTGCCAGCAGTCTGCGGGGTGGAGGGCAGAGGTATGGCTACACCTTC	CASSLRGGGQRYGYTF
TRBV7-2	many	TRBJ2-7	-	TGTGCCAGCGGCCGACCGTACCCCTACGAGCAGTACTTC	CASGRPYPYEQYF
TRBV7-2	few	TRBJ1-2	-	TGTGCCAGCAGCCTGGGACCGATCTATGGCTACACCTTC	CASSLGPIYGYTF
TRBV20-1	once	TRBJ2-5	-	TGCAGTGCTAGCAGGACCCTCCAAGAGACCCAGTACTTC	CSASRTLQETQYF
TRBV4-2	many	TRBJ2-3	-	TGTGCCAGCAGCCAAGATGTCACTTTCTGGCTCCGGGTAGATACGCAGTATTTT	CASSQDVTFWLRVDTQYF
TRBV6-6	-	TRBJ2-1	TRBD1	TGTGCCAGCAGTCCGGGACAGGGGGTGTCCTACAATGAGCAGTTCTTC	CASSPGQGVSYNEQFF
TRBV12-5	-	TRBJ1-1	-	TGTGCTAGTGGCCACGGATGGGGTGAAGCTTTCTTT	CASGHGWGEAFF
TRBV14	-	TRBJ1-5	-	TGTGCCAGCAGCCAAGATCGGGGAGCAGGGAACAGCAATCAGCCCCAGCATTTT	CASSQDRGAGNSNQPQHF
TRBV7-8	-	TRBJ2-1	-	TGTGCCAGCAGCTCCTCTAGGATCTGGGAGCAGTTCTTC	CASSSSRIWEQFF
TRBV28	-	TRBJ2-5	TRBD2	TGTGCCAGCAGCCGACTAGCGGGAGATATGAAGACCCAGTACTTC	CASSRLAGDMKTQYF
TRBV14	many	TRBJ1-2	-	TGTGCCAGCAGCCAAGTACAGGGTTGGAACTATGGCTACACCTTC	CASSQVQGWNYGYTF
TRBV6-5	few	TRBJ2-7	-	TGTGCCAGCAGACAGAGAAATGAGCAGTACTTC	CASRQRNEQYF
TRBV6-5	-	TRBJ1-1	-	TGTGCCAGCAGTTCCTTCGGGGGGATGAACACTGAAGCTTTCTTT	CASSSFGGMNTEAFF
TRBV6-1	few	TRBJ2-5	-	TGTGCCAGCAGTCCTACCGGAAGGGGGGAGACCCAGTACTTC	CASSPTGRGETQYF
TRBV28	-	TRBJ2-5	-	TGTGCCAGCAGTTTGCTAGGGGAAGAGACCCAGTACTTC	CASSLLGEETQYF
TRBV7-2	-	TRBJ1-4	-	TGTGCCAGCAGTGACAGGAAAGGTGATGAAAAACTGTTTTTT	CASSDRKGDEKLFF
TRBV20-1	few	TRBJ2-3	-	TGCAGTGCTCAGGGGTATAGGGGAGGGGGACAGATCACAGATACGCAGTATTTT	CSAQGYRGGGQITDTQYF
TRBV7-9	-	TRBJ2-3	-	TGTGCCAGCAGCCGGACAACCGCCGATACGCAGTATTTT	CASSRTTADTQYF
TRBV11-2	-	TRBJ2-5	-	TGTGCCAGCAGCTTCCGAGGACAAATACAAGAGACCCAGTACTTC	CASSFRGQIQETQYF
TRBV20-1	-	TRBJ2-5	-	TGCAGTGCCCCCGGACAGAATTGGGAGACCCAGTACTTC	CSAPGQNWETQYF
TRBV20-1	-	TRBJ2-1	TRBD2	TGCAGTGCTAGAGAGCCCCGAGGCGGGAGCTCCTACAATGAGCAGTTCTTC	CSAREPRGGSSYNEQFF
TRBV11-1	-	TRBJ1-1	TRBD1	TGTGCCAGCAGCTTCCGGGACAGGGGACTCAACACTGAAGCTTTCTTT	CASSFRDRGLNTEAFF
TRBV12-3/TRBV12-4	few	TRBJ2-5	-	TGTGCCAGCAGGTGGGGGGAGACCCAGTACTTC	CASRWGETQYF
TRBV7-2	few	TRBJ2-5	-	TGTGCCAGCAGCTTTGACCCACGGGTGGAGACCCAGTACTTC	CASSFDPRVETQYF
TRBV7-9	-	TRBJ2-5	-	TGTGCCAGCAGCGTCACAGCTCATCAAGAGACCCAGTACTTC	CASSVTAHQETQYF
TRBV4-1	few	TRBJ1-2	-	TGCGCCAGCAGCCAGAGACACCCTTCTAACTATGGCTACACCTTC	CASSQRHPSNYGYTF
TRBV20-1	-	TRBJ2-7	TRBD2	TGCAGTGCTAGCAGGCTAGAGCGGGAGGTAGTCTACGAGCAGTACTTC	CSASRLEREVVYEQYF
TRBV10-3	-	TRBJ2-7	-	TGTGCCACCAGGTACTCGGGGGAGCAGTACTTC	CATRYSGEQYF
TRBV6-5	-	TRBJ2-7	TRBD2	TGTGCCAGCAGTTACTCAAGCGGGGGACCCTACGAGCAGTACTTC	CASSYSSGGPYEQYF
TRBV20-1	few	TRBJ2-4	-	TGCAGTGCTAGAGATTCCAGTAGAAAAAACATTCAGTACTTC	CSARDSSRKNIQYF
TRBV4-3	few	TRBJ2-1	TRBD1	TGCGCCAGCAGCCAAGTTGGGCCTCAGACAGGGAATGAGCAGTTCTTC	CASSQVGPQTGNEQFF
TRBV7-2	-	TRBJ1-4	TRBD1	TGTGCCAGCAGCCTACAGGGGCACGGCGAAAAACTGTTTTTT	CASSLQGHGEKLFF
TRBV6-6	few	TRBJ2-6	TRBD1	TGTGCCAGCAGCGCGGGACAGGGAGCTGGGGCCAACGTCCTGACTTTC	CASSAGQGAGANVLTF
TRBV4-3	-	TRBJ2-7	TRBD1	TGCGCCAGCAGCCAAGAACAGGGGTCCGAGCAGTACTTC	CASSQEQGSEQYF
TRBV20-1	few	TRBJ1-2	TRBD1	TGCAGTGCTAGAGATCTCCAGGGGGCGCAGAATGGCTACACCTTC	CSARDLQGAQNGYTF
TRBV20-1	-	TRBJ2-7	TRBD1	TGCAGTGCGTGGACAGGGGGCGTCTACGAGCAGTACTTC	CSAWTGGVYEQYF
TRBV12-3/TRBV12-4	few	TRBJ2-3	-	TGTGCCAGCAGTTTCCCCAGGGCTGAGGCAGGTGGATCGGATACGCAGTATTTT	CASSFPRAEAGGSDTQYF
TRBV12-5	-	TRBJ2-6	-	TGTGCTAGTGGACCGGACAGATCTGGGGCCAACGTCCTGACTTTC	CASGPDRSGANVLTF
TRBV6-2/TRBV6-3	-	TRBJ2-7	-	TGTGCCAGCAGTTACTCAGCGGCAACCTACGAGCAGTACTTC	CASSYSAATYEQYF
TRBV4-2	-	TRBJ2-5	-	TGTGCCAGCAGCCAAATCCTAAAGGAGGTCCAGTACTTC	CASSQILKEVQYF
TRBV6-2/TRBV6-3	-	TRBJ1-3	-	TGTGCCAGCATCCCGACAGGCTCTGGAAACACCATATATTTT	CASIPTGSGNTIYF